Listed below are T cell receptor beta chains from one sample, sequenced in a study of control samples from healthy donors and cancer patients. Assay: immunoSEQ multiplex PCR; the TCRdb copy retains only in-frame clones and omits some. The sample has tens of thousands of clones, about 94% seen once; the top ten hold more than 2.5%. Sample: blood. The receptors stem from a woman aged 25 to 39 in good health. The CDR3 runs from the conserved cysteine through the conserved F or W. D genes are given only for firm matches. Size is omitted from some rows. Given values are once, few, many or a class for expanded clones.

CDR3nt: TGCGCCAGCAGCCAAGATAGGGAGGCGGACTATGGCTACACCTTC
CDR3aa: CASSQDREADYGYTF
d_gene: -
abundance: -
j_gene: TRBJ1-2
v_gene: TRBV4-1

CDR3nt: TGTGCCGCCTCCGGTATATGGGACTCTGGGGCCAACGTCCTGACTTTC
CDR3aa: CAASGIWDSGANVLTF
d_gene: -
abundance: once
j_gene: TRBJ2-6
v_gene: TRBV7-9

CDR3nt: TGTGCCAGCAGCGTAGCTTCCGGGGGGAGCACAGATACGCAGTATTTT
CDR3aa: CASSVASGGSTDTQYF
d_gene: TRBD2
abundance: -
j_gene: TRBJ2-3
v_gene: TRBV9

CDR3nt: TGTGCCAGCAGCTTGGATTCCTCGGGGGCATTGTTGTACGAGCAGTACTTC
CDR3aa: CASSLDSSGALLYEQYF
d_gene: -
abundance: -
j_gene: TRBJ2-7
v_gene: TRBV5-8

CDR3nt: TGTGCCAGTAGTATAAAGGAGGGAGCCCCCTACAATGAGCAGTTCTTC
CDR3aa: CASSIKEGAPYNEQFF
d_gene: -
abundance: -
j_gene: TRBJ2-1
v_gene: TRBV19

CDR3nt: TGTGCCAGCAGCCCCCGGGATGATTATGGCTACACCTTC
CDR3aa: CASSPRDDYGYTF
d_gene: -
abundance: -
j_gene: TRBJ1-2
v_gene: TRBV9

CDR3nt: TGTGCCAGCAGCTTGGATCCGGGACGTCGCAATGAAAAACTGTTTTTT
CDR3aa: CASSLDPGRRNEKLFF
d_gene: -
abundance: -
j_gene: TRBJ1-4
v_gene: TRBV5-5

CDR3nt: TGTGCCAGCAGTTTAGGAGGTCATGGGAACATTCAGTACTTC
CDR3aa: CASSLGGHGNIQYF
d_gene: -
abundance: -
j_gene: TRBJ2-4
v_gene: TRBV28

CDR3nt: TGTGCCAGCAGCTTGGATCGAGCGGGGGGCGGAGAGACCCAGTACTTC
CDR3aa: CASSLDRAGGGETQYF
d_gene: TRBD2
abundance: -
j_gene: TRBJ2-5
v_gene: TRBV5-4

CDR3nt: TGTGGAACGGAAGGGAGCGGAAGAACCGGGGAGCTGTTTTTT
CDR3aa: CGTEGSGRTGELFF
d_gene: -
abundance: -
j_gene: TRBJ2-2
v_gene: TRBV7-2

CDR3nt: TGTGCCAGCAGCCAAATAACAGGGAACTATGGCTACACCTTC
CDR3aa: CASSQITGNYGYTF
d_gene: -
abundance: -
j_gene: TRBJ1-2
v_gene: TRBV4-2

CDR3nt: TGTGCCAGCAGCTTAAGGGGCGGGGCTAACACTGAAGCTTTCTTT
CDR3aa: CASSLRGGANTEAFF
d_gene: -
abundance: once
j_gene: TRBJ1-1
v_gene: TRBV13

CDR3nt: TGTGCCAGCAGTTACGAAGGGGACTCTGGAAACACCATATATTTT
CDR3aa: CASSYEGDSGNTIYF
d_gene: -
abundance: once
j_gene: TRBJ1-3
v_gene: TRBV6-5

CDR3nt: TGTGCCAGCGGGGCGGACACGTTAGGAAACACCATATATTTT
CDR3aa: CASGADTLGNTIYF
d_gene: -
abundance: -
j_gene: TRBJ1-3
v_gene: TRBV2

CDR3nt: TGTGCCAGCAGACAAGTCCTTGGGACTGGCTCTGGAAACACCATATATTTT
CDR3aa: CASRQVLGTGSGNTIYF
d_gene: -
abundance: -
j_gene: TRBJ1-3
v_gene: TRBV11-2

CDR3nt: TGTGCCAGTTCGCACGGGGCGCGCACTGAAGCTTTCTTT
CDR3aa: CASSHGARTEAFF
d_gene: -
abundance: -
j_gene: TRBJ1-1
v_gene: TRBV19

CDR3nt: TGTGCCAGCAGCCAAGATCAAAAGGGATTGATTAATTCACCCCTCCACTTT
CDR3aa: CASSQDQKGLINSPLHF
d_gene: -
abundance: -
j_gene: TRBJ1-6
v_gene: TRBV3-1/TRBV3-2

CDR3nt: TGTGCCAGTGAAAACCGGGACGGCAACACCGGGGAGCTGTTTTTT
CDR3aa: CASENRDGNTGELFF
d_gene: -
abundance: -
j_gene: TRBJ2-2
v_gene: TRBV19

CDR3nt: TGTGCCAGCAGTTTACCCATCGGACAGGTATTCCAAGAGACCCAGTACTTC
CDR3aa: CASSLPIGQVFQETQYF
d_gene: TRBD1
abundance: -
j_gene: TRBJ2-5
v_gene: TRBV28

CDR3nt: TGTGCCAGTAGTCTTGAGTCCGGGACAGGGAATTCACCCCTCCACTTT
CDR3aa: CASSLESGTGNSPLHF
d_gene: TRBD1
abundance: -
j_gene: TRBJ1-6
v_gene: TRBV19

CDR3nt: TGCGCCAGCAGTCCCCCCCGAGGGGGACTGGTGAACACTGAAGCTTTCTTT
CDR3aa: CASSPPRGGLVNTEAFF
d_gene: -
abundance: -
j_gene: TRBJ1-1
v_gene: TRBV10-1

CDR3nt: TGCGCCAGCACAAAAGAATCCGGGACAGGGAGGAATGAGCAGTTCTTC
CDR3aa: CASTKESGTGRNEQFF
d_gene: TRBD1
abundance: -
j_gene: TRBJ2-1
v_gene: TRBV5-1

CDR3nt: TGTGCCACCACTTTCTCAGGGCCGGATAATTCACCCCTCCACTTT
CDR3aa: CATTFSGPDNSPLHF
d_gene: -
abundance: once
j_gene: TRBJ1-6
v_gene: TRBV24-1

CDR3nt: TGTGCCAGCAGCTTGAGGCAGCGGGGCACTGAAGCTTTCTTT
CDR3aa: CASSLRQRGTEAFF
d_gene: -
abundance: -
j_gene: TRBJ1-1
v_gene: TRBV5-4

CDR3nt: TGTGCCAGCAGCCACGGGGGGGGAAACACCATATATTTT
CDR3aa: CASSHGGGNTIYF
d_gene: -
abundance: -
j_gene: TRBJ1-3
v_gene: TRBV3-1/TRBV3-2

CDR3nt: TGTGCCAGCAGCTTACTTGGGCCTGGGGCCAACGTCCTGACTTTC
CDR3aa: CASSLLGPGANVLTF
d_gene: -
abundance: -
j_gene: TRBJ2-6
v_gene: TRBV7-3